One and the same sample provided the 30 T cell receptor beta chains below, sequenced in a study of T cell changes during pregnancy in multiple sclerosis. Sequencing was performed with immunoSEQ multiplex PCR; in TCRdb, only in-frame clones are kept and a portion is missing. The profile shows approximately 37,000 clones, less than 95% of them singletons. The specimen was peripheral blood, collected in the third trimester of pregnancy. The receptors derive from a female donor with multiple sclerosis, enrolled in a pregnancy study.

This chain uses TRBV19 with TRBJ1-2; D gene ambiguous. The V gene lost 6 bases and the J gene lost 3 bases, with 17 bases spanning the gap. The CDR3 totals 15 residues. CDR1 and CDR2 from the germline V gene are LNHDA and SQIVND (reference sequence). The CDR3 DNA sequence: TGTGCCAGTAGCTCCCGGCGTAGGAGGGACTATGGCTACACCTTC. Its protein product is CASSSRRRRDYGYTF.

In this sample, this clone is medium-sized. Here the CDR3 reads CASGLEPRALTGELFF. CDR3 DNA: TGTGCTAGTGGTTTGGAACCCAGGGCTTTGACCGGGGAGCTGTTTTTT. This rearrangement joins TRBV12-5 to TRBJ2-2; maybe TRBD1 (5 bases). Germline V gives CDR1 LGHNT, CDR2 FRNRAP. The CDR3 length is 16 residues. Between the trimmed V and J ends, which lost 1 base and 5 bases, there was a span of 14 bases.

This chain links TRBV6-1 with TRBJ1-5; D is unclear. V was pared by 4 bases and J by 5 bases, with 15 bases between. Germline CDR1 reads MNHNS; CDR2 reads SASEGT. This CDR3 comprises 15 residues. The DNA for the CDR3 is TGTGCCAGCAGTGGGTTTCGGGGTGGCGATCAGCCCCAGCATTTT. It yields the protein CASSGFRGGDQPQHF.

The V call is TRBV28, the J call TRBJ1-1, with a tentative D call TRBD1 (6 bases). The CDR3 sequence is 14 residues long. Germline lookup yields CDR1 MDHEN and CDR2 SYDVKM. V shed 3 bases and J shed 2 bases, with 10 bases lying between them. CDR3 nucleotide sequence: TGTGCCAGCAGTTTGGGGACAATAAACACTGAAGCTTTCTTT. Amino acids: CASSLGTINTEAFF.

This CDR3 is CASSRTSYNEQFF. For the CDR3, the DNA is TGTGCCAGCAGTCGGACTTCCTACAATGAGCAGTTCTTC. The V call is TRBV9, the J call TRBJ2-1; D possibly corresponds to TRBD2 (5 bases). This CDR3 has 13 amino acids. Trimming pared 5 bases from V and 1 base from J, leaving 7 bases between. Germline CDR1 is SGDLS and CDR2 is YYNGEE.

V is TRBV5-1 and J is TRBJ1-2; D is undetermined. Germline assignment: CDR1 SGHRS and CDR2 YFSETQ. The CDR3 runs 15 residues. With 0 bases removed from V and 5 bases from J, the gap between germline ends came to 14 bases. DNA for the CDR3: TGCGCCAGCAGCTTGGCATCCACCCTATCATATGGCTACACCTTC. It is translated as CASSLASTLSYGYTF.

This chain connects TRBV7-9 to TRBJ2-5; no clear D. Germline values: CDR1 SEHNR, CDR2 FQNEAQ (reference sequence). The CDR3 length is 11 residues. V was trimmed by 8 bases and J by 4 bases, leaving 8 bases between them. CDR3: CASGSGETQYF. The CDR3 DNA reads TGTGCCAGCGGATCGGGAGAGACCCAGTACTTC.

The chain carries TRBV5-6 and TRBJ2-7; 8 bases are shared with TRBD2. J lost 3 bases, V lost 1 base, and 6 bases had no gene match. There are 15 residues in the CDR3. Germline assignment: CDR1 SGHDT and CDR2 YYEEEE. The DNA of the CDR3 is TGTGCCAGCAGCTTGAACGGGGGGGCGGACTACGAGCAGTACTTC. It is translated as CASSLNGGADYEQYF. The variable domain in full, with the rest retrieved from reference TRBV5-6 and TRBJ2-7, is DAGVTQSPTHLIKTRGQQVTLRCSPKSGHDTVSWYQQALGQGPQFIFQYYEEEERQRGNFPDRFSGHQFPNYSSELNVNALLLGDSALYLCASSLNGGADYEQYFGPGTRLTVT.

The chain joins TRBV27 to TRBJ1-2; D remains unclear. Germline loops: CDR1 MNHEY, CDR2 SMNVEV (reference sequence). The CDR3 sequence is 14 residues long. With 5 bases removed from V and 0 bases from J, the gap between germline ends came to 10 bases. The CDR3 is CASSRLATNYGYTF. For the CDR3, the DNA is TGTGCCAGCAGTCGACTCGCAACTAACTATGGCTACACCTTC.

This chain uses TRBV6-5 with TRBJ1-2; 7 bases match TRBD1. Trimming cost V 7 bases and J 8 bases; bases outside gene matches: 7. This CDR3 spans 12 amino acids. Germline assignment: CDR1 MNHEY and CDR2 SVGAGI. The CDR3 nucleotides are TGTGCCAGCACGGAACAGGGGTTGGGCTACACCTTC. This gives the protein CASTEQGLGYTF.

The gene calls are TRBV7-2 and TRBJ2-5, with a possible D match to TRBD2 (5 bases). The CDR3 sequence is 11 residues long. From germline, CDR1 is SGHTA and CDR2 FQGNSA. Trimming removed 4 bases at V and 8 bases at J, with 8 bases between. The chain's CDR3 is CASSYGVTQYF. For the CDR3, the DNA is TGTGCCAGCAGCTACGGGGTAACCCAGTACTTC.

The V call is TRBV11-3, the J call TRBJ2-7, with D uncertain. This CDR3 spans 16 amino acids. Looked up from germline, CDR1 is SGHNT and CDR2 is YENEEA. Trimming took 0 bases from V and 3 from J, leaving 15 bases between them. CDR3 sequence reads: CASSLDRQQNYYEQYF. The DNA of the CDR3 is TGTGCCAGCAGCTTAGATCGCCAGCAAAACTACTACGAGCAGTACTTC.

Only one count was recorded for this clone. The rearrangement joins TRBV9 to TRBJ2-2; D is perhaps TRBD1 (8 bases). Germline V gene lookup returns CDR1 SGDLS and CDR2 YYNGEE. V shed 0 bases and J shed 3 bases, with 18 bases lying between them. The CDR3 length is 18 residues. The CDR3 sequence is CASSVGGGTGQYTGELFF. In DNA, the CDR3 is TGTGCCAGCAGCGTAGGGGGGGGGACAGGACAATACACCGGGGAGCTGTTTTTT.

The rearrangement uses TRBV28 and TRBJ1-2; D uncertain. Germline loops: CDR1 MDHEN, CDR2 SYDVKM. Trimming took off 3 bases at V and 4 bases at J, with 9 bases between the two ends. CDR3 length: 13 residues. CDR3: CASSFARIYGYTF. DNA of the CDR3: TGTGCCAGCAGTTTCGCCAGGATCTATGGCTACACCTTC.

The chain uses TRBV7-8 and TRBJ2-3; possibly TRBD2 for D (7 bases). From germline, CDR1 is SGHVS and CDR2 FQNEAQ. The V and J ends lost 4 bases and 2 bases respectively, with 16 bases between them. This CDR3 is built from 16 residues. CDR3 sequence reads: CASSSRGGGPTDTQYF. The CDR3 region has the DNA TGTGCCAGCAGCTCCAGGGGAGGGGGACCCACAGATACGCAGTATTTT. Full variable domain (missing parts from reference TRBV7-8 and TRBJ2-3): GAGVSQSPRYKVAKRGQDVALRCDPISGHVSLFWYQQALGQGPEFLTYFQNEAQLDKSGLPSDRFFAERPEGSVSTLKIQRTQQEDSAVYLCASSSRGGGPTDTQYFGPGTRLTVL.

The chain uses TRBV5-1 and TRBJ1-1; the match to TRBD1 covers 8 bases. Germline V CDR1 and CDR2: SGHRS, YFSETQ. The CDR3 loop spans 14 amino acids. V lost 0 bases and J lost 3; bases outside the gene matches: 1. In DNA, the CDR3 is TGCGCCAGCAGCTTGGTGACAGGGGACACTGAAGCTTTCTTT. Protein: CASSLVTGDTEAFF.

The rearrangement joins TRBV5-5 to TRBJ2-1; D may be TRBD1 (5 bases). Germline V gene data show CDR1 as SGHKS and CDR2 as YYEKEE (reference sequence). The V end lost 4 bases, the J end lost 1 base, and 15 bases lay between the germline ends. The CDR3 spans 16 residues. CDR3 DNA: TGTGCCAGCAGCGTTGGGGCGCAGATATCCTACAATGAGCAGTTCTTC. Translated: CASSVGAQISYNEQFF. The full variable domain, rest sourced from reference TRBV5-5 and TRBJ2-1, is DAGVTQSPTHLIKTRGQQVTLRCSPISGHKSVSWYQQVLGQGPQFIFQYYEKEERGRGNFPDRFSARQFPNYSSELNVNALLLGDSALYLCASSVGAQISYNEQFFGPGTRLTVL.

CDR3: CASSLHTSGGNEQFF. As DNA, the CDR3 is TGTGCCAGCAGCTTACACACTAGCGGGGGCAATGAGCAGTTCTTC. This chain joins TRBV11-2 and TRBJ2-1, with 11 bases matching TRBD2. The CDR3 has 15 amino acids. V lost 2 bases to trimming and J lost 6 bases; unmatched junction nucleotides: 3. Germline-derived CDR1 and CDR2 are SGHAT and FQNNGV.

The chain carries TRBV27 and TRBJ1-2, with D unclear. Germline values: CDR1 MNHEY, CDR2 SMNVEV (reference sequence). The CDR3 covers 13 residues. Trimming shortened V by 5 bases and J by 2 bases, and 9 bases separated the two germline ends. The chain's CDR3 is CASSPDGNYGYTF. The CDR3 DNA sequence: TGTGCCAGCAGTCCAGACGGGAACTATGGCTACACCTTC.

CDR3 nucleotides: TGTGCTAGTGGTGAGGACAGGGGGAACTATGGCTACACCTTC. It encodes CASGEDRGNYGYTF. J is TRBJ1-2 and V is TRBV12-5; 10 bases fit TRBD1. Germline V gives CDR1 LGHNT, CDR2 FRNRAP. This CDR3 has 14 residues. V trimming: 5 bases; J trimming: 2 bases; junction bases outside the gene matches: 2.

This chain joins TRBV10-3 and TRBJ1-1; 7 nucleotides match TRBD1. The CDR3 is made up of 15 amino acids. V gave up 3 bases and J gave up 9 bases; unmatched junction bases: 13. Per germline, CDR1 ENHRY and CDR2 SYGVKD. CDR3 DNA sequence: TGTGCCATCAGTGACCGGGGGACAGCAGAAAAACAAGCTTTCTTT. Its translation is CAISDRGTAEKQAFF.

V is TRBV2 and J is TRBJ1-1; TRBD1 might be the D (6 bases). This CDR3 is built from 14 residues. V dropped 7 bases and J dropped 2 bases, with 14 bases sitting between them. Germline CDR1 is SNHLY and CDR2 is FYNNEI. The CDR3 is CASIAGEVNTEAFF. Here the CDR3 DNA reads TGTGCCAGCATCGCAGGGGAAGTAAACACTGAAGCTTTCTTT.

The chain recombines TRBV29-1 with TRBJ2-5; 14 nucleotides align to TRBD2. The CDR3 covers 17 residues. V was clipped by 4 bases and J by 2 bases; unmatched bases: 9. The germline V gene has CDR1 SQVTM and CDR2 ANQGSEA. CDR3 protein: CSVAGLAGGPTQETQYF. The CDR3, as DNA: TGCAGCGTTGCCGGACTAGCGGGGGGCCCGACTCAAGAGACCCAGTACTTC.

The genes are TRBV12-5 and TRBJ2-1, with a tentative D call TRBD2 (6 bases). CDR1 is LGHNT, CDR2 FRNRAP, per germline. The CDR3 covers 13 residues. V lost 4 bases and J 8 bases, leaving 12 bases between the germline ends. CDR3: CASGSGLPDEQFF. CDR3 DNA sequence: TGTGCTAGTGGTTCGGGACTGCCTGATGAGCAGTTCTTC.

The rearrangement joins TRBV7-8 to TRBJ1-2, with D hard to call. The CDR3 extends over 15 amino acids. V lost 2 bases to trimming and J lost 2 bases, with 12 bases between them. From germline, CDR1 is SGHVS and CDR2 FQNEAQ. CDR3: CASSLYREANYGYTF. The CDR3 DNA is TGTGCCAGCAGCTTATATAGAGAGGCCAACTATGGCTACACCTTC.

The V and J genes are TRBV4-3 and TRBJ2-7, with 11 bases aligning to TRBD2. The junction had 4 bases not matched to a gene; V was cut back by 4 bases and J by 2 bases. Per the germline V gene, CDR1 is LGHNA and CDR2 is YSLEER. The CDR3 loop spans 15 amino acids. CDR3 region: CASSPTSGGTYEQYF. The DNA of the CDR3 is TGCGCCAGCAGCCCCACTAGCGGGGGAACCTACGAGCAGTACTTC.

The chain employs TRBV7-6 and TRBJ1-6; TRBD1 might be the D (5 bases). This CDR3 contains 17 residues. The ends were cut back, 2 bases at V and 5 bases at J, with 16 bases in the middle. Germline assignment: CDR1 SGHVS and CDR2 FNYEAQ. The CDR3, as DNA: TGTGCCAGCAGCTTAAACAGGTTAGGGGTGAATAATTCACCCCTCCACTTT. Its translation: CASSLNRLGVNNSPLHF.

This chain joins TRBV7-9 and TRBJ1-1; 8 positions agree with TRBD1. Germline V lookup: CDR1 SEHNR, CDR2 FQNEAQ (reference sequence). The CDR3 extends over 16 amino acids. The trim removed 0 bases at V and 4 bases at J, leaving 7 bases unmatched. The chain's CDR3 is CASSLAGTGARTEAFF. DNA of the CDR3: TGTGCCAGCAGCTTAGCTGGGACAGGAGCTCGCACTGAAGCTTTCTTT.

The V call is TRBV7-2, the J call TRBJ2-7; weak D call: TRBD1 (6 bases). Germline V gene sequence: CDR1 SGHTA, CDR2 FQGNSA. This CDR3 contains 14 residues. V was clipped by 1 base and J by 1 base, with 8 bases between them. The CDR3 nucleotides are TGTGCCAGCAGCTTAGACAGGGCGTCCTACGAGCAGTACTTC. Its protein product is CASSLDRASYEQYF.

The CDR3 reads CASSLGQSQPQHF. The CDR3 DNA sequence: TGTGCCAGCAGCTTAGGTCAGTCTCAGCCCCAGCATTTT. V is TRBV7-6 and J is TRBJ1-5; D is unclear. Trimming removed 1 base at V and 6 bases at J, with 7 bases between. This CDR3 is 13 amino acids long. The germline V gene has CDR1 SGHVS and CDR2 FNYEAQ. The complete variable domain, with remaining parts taken from reference TRBV7-6 and TRBJ1-5, reads GAGVSQSPRYKVTKRGQDVALRCDPISGHVSLYWYRQALGQGPEFLTYFNYEAQQDKSGLPNDRFSAERPEGSISTLTIQRTEQRDSAMYRCASSLGQSQPQHFGDGTRLSIL.